A selection of T cell receptor beta chains follows, all from one sample in a study of shared clonotypes between healthy human individuals. Profiled with immunoSEQ multiplex PCR; TCRdb holds only in-frame clones, not every one. The table lists about 480,000 clones, almost 80% of them singletons. The sample consisted of PBMCs. The source of these receptors is a woman in her forties in good health. Some clones in this sample may be carry-over from other donors' samples. Both conserved end residues are part of each CDR3. D genes are given only for firm matches. The size of a clone is reported for some rows only, either as once, few or many, or as a class for expanded clones.

J,size,D,V,DNA,CDR3
TRBJ2-7,-,-,TRBV30,TGTGCCTGGAGTACATCTGACGAGCAGTACTTC,CAWSTSDEQYF
TRBJ2-7,-,TRBD2,TRBV7-2,TGTGCCAGCAGTATCGGACTAGCCTCTGAGCAGTACTTC,CASSIGLASEQYF
TRBJ2-7,-,-,TRBV27,TGTGCCAGCAGTTTTGTGGGGGGCTACGAGCAGTACTTC,CASSFVGGYEQYF
TRBJ2-5,-,-,TRBV9,TGTGCCAGCAGTCCAGGATGGGTGGGGGAGACCCAGTACTTC,CASSPGWVGETQYF
TRBJ2-3,-,TRBD1,TRBV15,TGTGCCACCAGCAGCCGCCTTGACAGGGGGCTCGCAGATACGCAGTATTTT,CATSSRLDRGLADTQYF
TRBJ2-2,-,TRBD2,TRBV7-9,TGTGCCAGCAGCCAAATGGGCGGGAGCACCGGGGAGCTGTTTTTT,CASSQMGGSTGELFF
TRBJ1-1,few,-,TRBV25-1,TGTGCCAGCAGTGAGTCTGCAGGTCTTCCTTTCTTT,CASSESAGLPFF
TRBJ2-3,-,TRBD2,TRBV4-2,TGTGCCAGCAGCCAGGAACTAGCGGGGGGCTCAGATACGCAGTATTTT,CASSQELAGGSDTQYF
TRBJ2-1,-,-,TRBV28,TGTGCCAGCAGTTTAGGTCCAGGGTCCTACAATGAGCAGTTCTTC,CASSLGPGSYNEQFF
TRBJ1-5,-,-,TRBV2,TGTGCCAGCAGTGAAGTTGGGCTCTACAATCAGCCCCAGCATTTT,CASSEVGLYNQPQHF
TRBJ2-7,-,-,TRBV29-1,TGCAGCGTACGGAGAGATGGGTCCTCCTACGAGCAGTACTTC,CSVRRDGSSYEQYF
TRBJ2-7,-,-,TRBV18,TGTGCCAGCTCACTAATTAACCGGGGCCAGACGTTTGGGCAGTACTTC,CASSLINRGQTFGQYF
TRBJ1-6,-,-,TRBV6-5,TGTGCCAGCACCCAAGGACGAAATTCACCCCTCCACTTT,CASTQGRNSPLHF
TRBJ1-3,-,-,TRBV5-1,TGCGCCAGCAGCTTGGGAACAACTGGAAACACCATATATTTT,CASSLGTTGNTIYF
TRBJ1-3,-,-,TRBV6-4,TGTGCCAGCAGTGACCCGGAGGGGACGGCGGCCCTCTCTGGAAACACCATATATTTT,CASSDPEGTAALSGNTIYF
TRBJ1-2,-,TRBD1,TRBV19,TGTGCCAGTAGTACCAGGACAGGTACTAACTATGGCTACACCTTC,CASSTRTGTNYGYTF
TRBJ2-1,-,TRBD2,TRBV4-3,TGCGCCAGCAGCCCAGGGCTAGCGGGAGGGTACAATGGGCAGTTCTTC,CASSPGLAGGYNGQFF
TRBJ2-1,-,-,TRBV7-5,TGTGCCAGAAGCTTAGCACTCCGCCCCTCCTACAATGAGCAGTTCTTC,CARSLALRPSYNEQFF
TRBJ1-6,once,-,TRBV19,TGTGCCAGTTCCCAGGGTCCCGCAAATTCACCCCTCCACTTT,CASSQGPANSPLHF
TRBJ2-7,-,-,TRBV7-9,TGTGCCAGCAGCCTAATCTACGAGCAGTACTTC,CASSLIYEQYF
TRBJ2-5,-,TRBD1,TRBV4-1,TGCGCCAGCAGCCAAGACTTAGCGGTGGGGACAGGGGTCGGGAAGACCCAGTACTTC,CASSQDLAVGTGVGKTQYF
TRBJ2-1,-,TRBD2,TRBV6-6,TGTGCCAGCACCACGGGACTAGCTTCCTACAATGAGCAGTTCTTC,CASTTGLASYNEQFF
TRBJ2-7,many,-,TRBV11-2,TGTGCCAGCAGCTTAGATAGGGCAGCCTACGAGCAGTACTTC,CASSLDRAAYEQYF
TRBJ2-3,many,TRBD2,TRBV7-9,TGTGCCAGCAGCCCAAAGGGACTAGCGGGAGCTTCGGATACGCAGTATTTT,CASSPKGLAGASDTQYF
TRBJ2-7,once,TRBD1,TRBV7-3,TGTGCCAGCAGCCCTACAGGGGGAGGCTACGAGCAGTACTTC,CASSPTGGGYEQYF
TRBJ2-1,-,TRBD2,TRBV9,TGTGCCAGCAGCGTAGTCGGGACTAAAAATGAGCAGTTCTTC,CASSVVGTKNEQFF
TRBJ2-3,once,-,TRBV20-1,TGCAGTGCTATTAGCACAGATACGCAGTATTTT,CSAISTDTQYF
TRBJ2-2,-,TRBD2,TRBV30,TGTGCCTGGGCTCCCGTAGCGGGGGGGTACGGCGGGGAGCTGTTTTTT,CAWAPVAGGYGGELFF
TRBJ1-1,-,-,TRBV6-6,TGTGCCAGCACCCCAGACGGGGGCGTCGGATACACTGAAGCTTTCTTT,CASTPDGGVGYTEAFF
TRBJ2-3,-,-,TRBV9,TGTGCCAGCAGCGTAGCGGGGCGGGGTAGCACAGATACGCAGTATTTT,CASSVAGRGSTDTQYF
TRBJ2-6,-,-,TRBV7-2,TGTGCCAGCAGCCTACACATTAGCGGCCTCTCTGGGGCCAACGTCCTGACTTTC,CASSLHISGLSGANVLTF
TRBJ1-5,-,-,TRBV18,TGTGCCAGCTCACCATCGGGCAGGAATAGCAATCAGCCCCAGCATTTT,CASSPSGRNSNQPQHF
TRBJ2-5,-,TRBD1,TRBV7-9,TGTGCCAGCAGCCCCAGGGGGGAGACCCAGTACTTC,CASSPRGETQYF
TRBJ2-7,-,-,TRBV5-4,TGTGCCAGCAGCTTGTTCGGGAGTCCCCACGAGCAGTACTTC,CASSLFGSPHEQYF
TRBJ2-7,-,-,TRBV10-1,TGCGCCAGCGGAGATTTCGCCTACGAGCAGTACTTC,CASGDFAYEQYF
TRBJ2-3,-,TRBD2,TRBV10-3,TGTGCCATCAGATCACTAGCGGGAGGGGAGGTGAGGACAGATACGCAGTATTTT,CAIRSLAGGEVRTDTQYF
TRBJ2-6,-,-,TRBV5-1,TGCGCCAGCAACCTTCAGGGGCCTGGGGCCAACGTCCTGACTTTC,CASNLQGPGANVLTF
TRBJ2-3,-,-,TRBV27,TGTGCCAGCTCCCCTCATTTGGGCACAGATACGCAGTATTTT,CASSPHLGTDTQYF
TRBJ1-5,-,-,TRBV2,TGTGCCAGCAGTGGTCTGGGGCCAGGGCAGCCCCAGCATTTT,CASSGLGPGQPQHF
TRBJ2-3,once,-,TRBV30,TGTGCCTGGAGTGCTGGCTCTACGCAGTATTTT,CAWSAGSTQYF
TRBJ2-1,once,TRBD1,TRBV4-2,TGTGCCAGCAGCTACGACAGGGGGTTCAATGAGCAGTTCTTC,CASSYDRGFNEQFF
TRBJ2-7,-,-,TRBV6-5,TGTGCCACCCGGGAATGGGGTGCCCAGAACGAGCAGTACTTC,CATREWGAQNEQYF
TRBJ1-1,-,-,TRBV6-1,TGTGCCAGCACCCTACAGGGTCGGGCTTTCTTT,CASTLQGRAFF
TRBJ2-3,-,-,TRBV11-2,TGTGCCAGCAGTCTGTCGGCTAGCACAGATACGCAGTATTTT,CASSLSASTDTQYF
TRBJ2-1,-,TRBD2,TRBV10-2,TGCGCCAGCAGACTAGCGGGGGGCTACAATGAGCAGTTCTTC,CASRLAGGYNEQFF
TRBJ2-5,-,-,TRBV5-1,TGCGCCAGCAGTACCGGGCCAGAAGAGACCCAGTACTTC,CASSTGPEETQYF
TRBJ2-2,-,-,TRBV7-2,TGTGCCAGCACCTTGGGACAAAACACCGGGGAGCTGTTTTTT,CASTLGQNTGELFF